Included here is one T cell receptor beta chain sequence, with context. This sample was included in a study of blood T cell repertoires in COVID-19. Study-wide context: The United States, Italy and Spain supplied acute and convalescent COVID-19 samples.

Sequencing used immunoSEQ multiplex PCR; TCRdb keeps in-frame clones, though not all of them. The sample records approximately 260,000 clones, 90% to 95% being singletons. CDR1 is SGHTA, CDR2 FQGNSA, per germline. V shed 1 base and J shed 2 bases, with 13 bases lying between them. This CDR3 region has 16 residues. Categorization into cohorts depended on clinical history that participants reported. Sequenced input: PBMCs or T cells enriched from blood (not recorded which). The chain has TRBV7-2 and TRBJ2-3, with D possibly matching TRBD2 (5 bases). The TCR comes from a woman aged 18-30 years who had recovered from COVID-19. The CDR3 DNA reads as TGTGCCAGCAGCTTAGGTATGGCGGGCATCACAGATACGCAGTATTTT. Amino acids: CASSLGMAGITDTQYF.